This T cell receptor (beta chain) was observed in a study of regulatory T cells in long-lasting Graves disease. Study-level findings and limits: What was studied was peripheral blood only, and not thyroid tissue. The study found TRBV28, TRBJ1-2 and TRBJ2-5 favored in persistent disease.

Germline CDR1 is MNHEY and CDR2 is SVGEGT. The CDR3 totals 15 residues. Trimming cost V 6 bases and J 4 bases; bases outside gene matches: 8. Documented time point: persistent/refractory GD, antithyroid drugs over 5 years with positive TRAb. The TCR library used RNA extracted from PBMCs. Notes on this clonotype: What it recognizes is unknown.

To make TCR beta libraries, researchers used iRepertoire HTBI primers and Arm-PCR of CDR3 regions. MiXCR, applied by TCRdb to the multiplex PCR reads, yields one record per CDR3 protein. The sample lists hundreds of thousands of distinct CDR3 sequences, under 25% occurring once. The sequences come from peripheral blood mononuclear cells (PBMCs), collected when the disease was refractory, from a patient treated with antithyroid drugs. This rearrangement joins TRBV6-2 or TRBV6-3 to TRBJ2-1, with 8 bases fitting TRBD1. The sequence was collected from a female donor with Graves disease. The chain's CDR3 is CASSLRDRTYNEQFF. The CDR3 DNA follows: TGTGCCAGCAGCCTCCGGGACAGGACTTACAATGAGCAGTTCTTC.